Below are 26 T cell receptor beta chains sequenced from a single sample in a study of CD8 T cells in Susac syndrome. RNA, at about 0.5 to 1 ug, was reverse transcribed with random hexamers. One entry per CDR3 protein results from TCRdb running MiXCR on the immunoSEQ multiplex PCR reads. The sample has about 180,000 distinct CDR3 sequences; 85% to 95% are singletons. The sequenced sample consisted of CD4+ T cells from PBMCs. The receptors were sampled from a human donor with Susac syndrome.

This chain connects TRBV7-9 to TRBJ1-2, with 8 nucleotides matching TRBD1. The CDR3 totals 13 residues. Trimming cost V 4 bases and J 6 bases; bases outside gene matches: 4. CDR1 is SEHNR and CDR2 is FQNEAQ in the germline V gene (reference sequence). The CDR3 protein is CASSWGQVDGYTF. CDR3 DNA: TGTGCCAGCAGCTGGGGACAGGTCGATGGCTACACCTTC.

The chain carries TRBV29-1 and TRBJ1-1, with a weak D call TRBD1 (6 bases). V was shortened by 7 bases and J by 6 bases, with 12 bases between the two germline ends. The germline V gene encodes CDR1 SQVTM and CDR2 ANQGSEA. The CDR3 contains 11 residues. The CDR3 spells CSATGYSEAFF. CDR3 sequence (DNA): TGCAGCGCTACAGGGTACTCTGAAGCTTTCTTT.

This sequence joins TRBV12-3 or TRBV12-4 and TRBJ1-5, with no clear D. The CDR3 has 14 amino acids. Trimming removed 2 bases at V and 6 bases at J, with 11 bases between. CDR3 sequence reads: CASSLRALSQPQHF. DNA for the CDR3: TGTGCCAGCAGTTTAAGGGCTTTGAGTCAGCCCCAGCATTTT.

J is TRBJ1-2 and V is TRBV6-5, with 8 bases lining up with TRBD1. The germline V gene has CDR1 MNHEY and CDR2 SVGAGI. The ends lost 7 bases at V and 5 bases at J; junction bases unmatched: 9. The length of the CDR3 is 14 residues. In DNA, the CDR3 is TGTGCCAGCAAGCCGGGACAGGCGGCATATGGCTACACCTTC. Protein sequence: CASKPGQAAYGYTF.

The genes are TRBV20-1 and TRBJ2-5; TRBD1 matches 8 bases. Germline V gene lookup returns CDR1 DFQATT and CDR2 SNEGSKA (reference sequence). The CDR3 runs to 13 residues. The junction had 5 bases not matched to a gene; V was cut back by 3 bases and J by 5 bases. The CDR3 coding sequence is TGCAGTGCTAGCCAGGGGGCGGGGGAGACCCAGTACTTC. Its protein product is CSASQGAGETQYF.

The V and J genes are TRBV12-3 or TRBV12-4 and TRBJ1-1; D gene unclear. This CDR3 is 15 amino acids long. With 5 bases removed from V and 4 bases from J, the gap between germline ends came to 17 bases. The CDR3 protein is CASSPQRARSTEAFF. DNA for the CDR3: TGTGCCAGCAGTCCGCAGCGGGCGCGGTCCACTGAAGCTTTCTTT.

The chain has TRBV20-1 and TRBJ2-3, with 9 bases identical to TRBD1. The V segment lost 7 bases and the J segment 4 bases; nucleotides outside the gene matches: 9. The CDR3 loop spans 14 amino acids. Germline lookup yields CDR1 DFQATT and CDR2 SNEGSKA (reference sequence). The CDR3 sequence: CSVVDRGTADTQYF. The CDR3 nucleotides are TGCAGTGTTGTAGACAGGGGGACTGCAGATACGCAGTATTTT.

The chain joins TRBV3-1 to TRBJ1-6; D possibly corresponds to TRBD1 (6 bases). CDR1 is LGHDT, CDR2 YNNKEL, per germline (reference sequence). V was trimmed by 1 base and J by 9 bases, leaving 13 bases between them. There are 15 residues in the CDR3. CDR3 in amino acids: CASSQGVTGGSPLHF. The CDR3 nucleotides are TGTGCCAGCAGCCAAGGTGTGACAGGTGGTTCACCCCTCCACTTT.

As DNA, the CDR3 is TGTGCCAGCAGCTACCTGACAGGGACTGGAGCCTATGGCTACACCTTC. Translation gives CASSYLTGTGAYGYTF. The J gene is TRBJ1-2, the V gene TRBV5-6; 7 nucleotides agree with TRBD1. CDR3 length: 16 amino acids. Unmatched junction bases numbered 12, after V lost 3 bases and J lost 4 bases. Germline assignment: CDR1 SGHDT and CDR2 YYEEEE.

This chain connects TRBV19 to TRBJ1-5, with unresolved D. Trimming took 5 bases from V and 3 from J, leaving 14 bases between them. The length of the CDR3 is 15 residues. Germline assignment: CDR1 LNHDA and CDR2 SQIVND (reference sequence). DNA of the CDR3: TGTGCCAGTAGTCCATTAGGAGGGATCAATCAGCCCCAGCATTTT. This translates into CASSPLGGINQPQHF.

The genes are TRBV7-9 and TRBJ2-5; tentatively, D is TRBD2 (6 bases). Germline V lookup: CDR1 SEHNR, CDR2 FQNEAQ (reference sequence). The V end was cut by 0 bases, the J end by 5 bases, with 13 bases between. The CDR3 has 15 amino acids. This CDR3 is CASSLANWREETQYF. The CDR3 region has the DNA TGTGCCAGCAGCTTAGCGAATTGGAGGGAGGAGACCCAGTACTTC. Using reference TRBV7-9 and TRBJ2-5 for the parts outside the CDR3, the full variable domain is DTGVSQNPRHKITKRGQNVTFRCDPISEHNRLYWYRQTLGQGPEFLTYFQNEAQLEKSRLLSDRFSAERPKGSFSTLEIQRTEQGDSAMYLCASSLANWREETQYFGPGTRLLVL.

The chain links TRBV20-1 to TRBJ2-5, with D possibly being TRBD1 or TRBD2 (6 bases each). Trimming removed 4 bases from V and 9 bases from J, with 27 bases in between. This CDR3 has 16 residues. CDR1 is DFQATT and CDR2 is SNEGSKA in the germline V gene (reference sequence). The DNA for the CDR3 is TGCAGTGCTAAGGCTACTGGGGGAGGCTCCGCAGGGGCCCAGTACTTC. This encodes CSAKATGGGSAGAQYF.

The chain employs TRBV5-1 and TRBJ2-3; the match to TRBD2 covers 7 bases. V shed 4 bases, J shed 2 bases, and the junction held 10 bases outside the gene matches. The CDR3 totals 16 residues. CDR1 SGHRS and CDR2 YFSETQ come from the germline V gene. As DNA, the CDR3 is TGCGCCAGCAGCCCGCGGGGGACCCTAATCACAGATACGCAGTATTTT. This sequence encodes CASSPRGTLITDTQYF.

This chain joins TRBV29-1 and TRBJ2-5; D remains unclear. V was pared by 0 bases and J by 3 bases, with 8 bases between. This CDR3 comprises 13 residues. The germline gives CDR1 SQVTM, CDR2 ANQGSEA. The CDR3 sequence is CSVEETREETQYF. The CDR3 DNA follows: TGCAGCGTTGAAGAGACCCGGGAAGAGACCCAGTACTTC.

This chain connects TRBV6-2 or TRBV6-3 to TRBJ2-1; 8 bases match TRBD2. Germline CDR1 MNHEY, CDR2 SVGEGT. Trimming cost V 8 bases and J 4 bases; bases outside gene matches: 7. This CDR3 contains 14 residues. The CDR3 is CASATSGVYNEQFF. As DNA, the CDR3 is TGTGCCAGCGCAACTAGCGGCGTATACAATGAGCAGTTCTTC.

The rearrangement joins TRBV2 to TRBJ1-5, with a tentative D call TRBD1 (5 bases). In germline, CDR1 is SNHLY, CDR2 FYNNEI. This CDR3 comprises 14 residues. Trimming pared 4 bases from V and 7 bases from J, leaving 14 bases between. The CDR3 region is CASSASRARQPQHF. DNA for the CDR3: TGTGCCAGCAGTGCTAGCAGGGCTCGGCAGCCCCAGCATTTT.

The J gene is TRBJ2-3, the V gene TRBV4-3, with D unclear. The ends were cut back, 0 bases at V and 6 bases at J, with 10 bases in the middle. The CDR3 is made up of 14 amino acids. Germline V CDR1 and CDR2: LGHNA, YSLEER. This chain's CDR3 is CASSQDLRTDTQYF. The CDR3 DNA reads TGCGCCAGCAGCCAAGATCTAAGGACGGATACGCAGTATTTT.

The CDR3 sequence is CASSSLGRREQYF. The CDR3 coding sequence is TGTGCCAGCAGTTCCTTGGGTAGACGCGAGCAGTACTTC. The rearrangement joins TRBV27 to TRBJ2-7; D gene unclear. With 4 bases removed from V and 6 bases from J, the gap between germline ends came to 13 bases. The CDR3 contains 13 residues. Per germline, CDR1 MNHEY and CDR2 SMNVEV (reference sequence).

The chain joins TRBV6-2 or TRBV6-3 to TRBJ2-1, with unresolved D. The length of the CDR3 is 12 residues. Trimming left V 5 bases short and J 3 bases short, with 5 bases between. Looked up from germline, CDR1 is MNHEY and CDR2 is SVGEGT. The DNA for the CDR3 is TGTGCCAGCAGTCCCTTCTACAATGAGCAGTTCTTC. It translates to CASSPFYNEQFF.

The chain employs TRBV15 and TRBJ1-4; D uncertain. The germline V gene encodes CDR1 LNHNV and CDR2 YYDKDF (reference sequence). The V end was cut by 3 bases, the J end by 10 bases, with 9 bases between. The CDR3 length is 12 residues. As DNA, the CDR3 is TGTGCCACCAGCAGTCGGGATACAAAACTGTTTTTT. This gives the protein CATSSRDTKLFF.

This chain links TRBV7-2 with TRBJ2-7; 8 bases match TRBD2. CDR1 is SGHTA, CDR2 FQGNSA, per germline. V dropped 5 bases and J dropped 6; count of bases not matched to a gene: 9. This CDR3 has 14 amino acids. CDR3: CASSPGLARGEQYF. For the CDR3, the DNA is TGTGCCAGCAGCCCTGGACTAGCCAGGGGCGAGCAGTACTTC.

V gene TRBV20-1 combines with J gene TRBJ1-5, with 7 bases aligning to TRBD1. V shed 1 base, J shed 6 bases, and the junction held 9 bases outside the gene matches. The CDR3 spans 15 residues. Germline CDR1 reads DFQATT; CDR2 reads SNEGSKA (reference sequence). The CDR3 protein is CSARGQGGRFQPQHF. As DNA, the CDR3 is TGCAGTGCTAGAGGACAGGGAGGACGGTTTCAGCCCCAGCATTTT.

The rearrangement uses TRBV9 and TRBJ2-3; D may be TRBD2 (6 bases). From germline, CDR1 is SGDLS and CDR2 YYNGEE. This CDR3 region has 13 residues. V lost 3 bases, J lost 3 bases, and 8 bases lay in between. The chain's CDR3 is CASSGGTTDTQYF. DNA of the CDR3: TGTGCCAGCAGCGGCGGGACGACAGATACGCAGTATTTT.

The chain recombines TRBV21-1 with TRBJ2-6; the table's TRBD1 call for D was not verified on the DNA. TRBV21-1 is flagged as a pseudogene. The CDR3 totals 22 residues. In DNA form, the CDR3 reads TGTGCCAGCAGCAAAGAAGTCTTGCGTGGGACAGGGGAGATGACTGGGGCCAACGTCCTGACTTTC. It yields the protein CASSKEVLRGTGEMTGANVLTF.

This clonotype has just one count. V gene TRBV5-1 combines with J gene TRBJ2-2; D perhaps matches TRBD1 (6 bases). The CDR3 is made up of 13 amino acids. With 4 bases removed from V and 6 bases from J, the gap between germline ends came to 10 bases. Germline V CDR1 and CDR2: SGHRS, YFSETQ. The CDR3 DNA reads as TGCGCCAGCAGCCCACAGGGCTCCGGGGAGCTGTTTTTT. This gives the protein CASSPQGSGELFF.

This clonotype has a handful of counts. The chain couples TRBV7-3 to TRBJ1-6; possibly TRBD1 for D (5 bases). The germline CDR1 and CDR2 sequences are SGHTA and FQGTGA. V dropped 0 bases and J dropped 9 bases, with 9 bases sitting between them. The CDR3 is 14 amino acids. CDR3 nucleotides: TGTGCCAGCAGCTTAACCCCTGGGGGTTCACCCCTCCACTTT. It codes for CASSLTPGGSPLHF.